The 3 T cell receptor beta chains below all came from one sample that was sequenced in a study of cytomegalovirus exposure and HLA in healthy donors. The primer mix had 60 Vbeta and 13 Jbeta primers. Profiling relied on immunoSEQ multiplex PCR, and the TCRdb table lists in-frame clones only, not all of them. The table includes around 94,000 clones, about three quarters detected once. The sequenced sample consisted of PBMCs. Receptor source: a male donor in good health and CMV-seropositive.

This sequence joins TRBV29-1 and TRBJ2-3; possible D gene TRBD1, 6 bases. The germline CDR1 and CDR2 sequences are SQVTM and ANQGSEA. The V end lost 4 bases, the J end lost 5 bases, and 7 bases lay between the germline ends. The CDR3 has 11 amino acids. The CDR3 DNA follows: TGCAGCGTTGTGACAGGAGATACGCAGTATTTT. This translates into CSVVTGDTQYF.

This clone was seen more than once but under ten times. This chain uses TRBV14 with TRBJ2-7, with a possible D match to TRBD1 (6 bases). This CDR3 comprises 18 residues. Trimming shortened V by 0 bases and J by 2 bases, and 20 bases separated the two germline ends. The germline V gene has CDR1 SGHDN and CDR2 FVKESK. CDR3 sequence: CASSQDRTALINTYEQYF. Written as DNA, the CDR3 is TGTGCCAGCAGCCAAGACAGGACAGCCTTAATAAACACCTACGAGCAGTACTTC.

This chain joins TRBV9 and TRBJ1-3; 9 bases line up with TRBD1. The CDR3 extends over 16 amino acids. The J segment lost 6 bases and the V segment lost 0 bases, leaving 7 bases of the junction unmatched. Per the germline V gene, CDR1 is SGDLS and CDR2 is YYNGEE. CDR3 sequence (DNA): TGTGCCAGCAGCGTAGCTCTGGACAGGGGCCAAAACACCATATATTTT. Its translation is CASSVALDRGQNTIYF.